The entry below describes one T cell receptor (beta chain). This sample also contains other DNA sequences that code for the same CDR3. CDR3 length equals 14 residues. Trimming removed 2 bases from V and 2 bases from J, with 9 bases in between. Per the germline V gene, CDR1 is SEHNR and CDR2 is FQNEAQ (reference sequence). TCRdb keeps only in-frame clones here, not all; method: immunoSEQ multiplex PCR. The sample has approximately 300,000 clones; around 90% are singletons. These data belong to a study of blood T cell repertoires in COVID-19. Material: PBMCs or T cells enriched from blood (not recorded which). The J gene is TRBJ2-5, the V gene TRBV7-9, with D possibly matching TRBD1 (5 bases). This receptor was identified in a man in his sixties who had recovered from COVID-19. The CDR3 here is CASSLLGVQETQYF. CDR3 nucleotides: TGTGCCAGCAGCTTACTAGGGGTACAAGAGACCCAGTACTTC.